The 22 T cell receptor beta chains below were found in one sample sequenced in a study of T cells expressing NK-cell markers. Using the 5' RACE reads, TCRdb records one entry per CDR3 protein without DNA. The table counts roughly 420,000 distinct CDR3 sequences; less than 7.5% lies in the top ten. Sequencing used blood T cells: a sorted CD56 or NKG2C T cell subset, CD4+ or CD8+ T cells, or bulk PBMC T cells (not recorded which). Receptors were obtained from a woman aged 18 to 75 in good health.

This sequence joins TRBV6-1 and TRBJ2-3. From germline, CDR1 is MNHNS and CDR2 SASEGT. This CDR3 contains 15 residues. The CDR3 loop reads CASSEAPWGPDTQYF.

The chain has TRBV5-4 and TRBJ1-2; TCRdb gives TRBD1 as the D gene, but with no DNA this cannot be confirmed. Germline assignment: CDR1 SGHNT and CDR2 YYREEE (reference sequence). This CDR3 is 14 amino acids long. This CDR3 is CASRQTGGAYGYTF.

V gene TRBV6-4 combines with J gene TRBJ2-4; TCRdb reports TRBD1, a call that lacks DNA to check it against. Germline lookup yields CDR1 MRHNA and CDR2 SNTAGT. The CDR3 is 15 residues long. The CDR3 protein is CASRTGTAIKNIQYF.

This rearrangement joins TRBV11-2 to TRBJ2-3; there is no DNA to check the TCRdb D call of TRBD2. From germline, CDR1 is SGHAT and CDR2 FQNNGV. The CDR3 is made up of 17 amino acids. CDR3 sequence: CASSLGRLAGGRDTQYF.

V and J are TRBV20-1 and TRBJ1-5; checking the TCRdb D call of TRBD1 is not possible without DNA. The CDR3 loop spans 16 amino acids. From germline, CDR1 is DFQATT and CDR2 SNEGSKA (reference sequence). CDR3 in amino acids: CSAQGRFGVGNQPQHF.

This chain connects TRBV4-3 to TRBJ1-1; TCRdb reports TRBD1, a call that lacks DNA to check it against. This CDR3 has 14 amino acids. CDR1 is LGHNA and CDR2 is YSLEER in the germline V gene. The CDR3 sequence: CASSQVAGPGRTFF.

CDR3 sequence reads: CASSPRLPYEQYF. The chain employs TRBV7-2 and TRBJ2-7; TCRdb's D gene call, TRBD2, goes unchecked for lack of DNA. From germline, CDR1 is SGHTA and CDR2 FQGNSA. This CDR3 has 13 residues. Combining the CDR3 with reference TRBV7-2 and TRBJ2-7 gives the whole variable domain GAGVSQSPSNKVTEKGKDVELRCDPISGHTALYWYRQSLGQGLEFLIYFQGNSAPDKSGLPSDRFSAERTGGSVSTLTIQRTQQEDSAVYLCASSPRLPYEQYFGPGTRLTVT.

The gene calls are TRBV4-1 and TRBJ1-5. CDR1 and CDR2 (germline): MGHRA, YSYEKL. This CDR3 is built from 13 residues. Here the CDR3 reads CASSQISDQPQHF.

The chain combines TRBV9 with TRBJ2-1; checking the TCRdb D call of TRBD2 is not possible without DNA. Germline lookup yields CDR1 SGDLS and CDR2 YYNGEE. The CDR3 is 15 residues long. The CDR3 region is CASSPRGSGRVKQFF. The full variable domain, in which reference TRBV9 and TRBJ2-1 provide the parts outside the CDR3, is DSGVTQTPKHLITATGQRVTLRCSPRSGDLSVYWYQQSLDQGLQFLIQYYNGEERAKGNILERFSAQQFPDLHSELNLSSLELGDSALYFCASSPRGSGRVKQFFGPGTRLTVL.

The chain is built from TRBV7-6 and TRBJ1-4. Germline loops: CDR1 SGHVS, CDR2 FNYEAQ. The CDR3 is 16 amino acids. The CDR3 sequence is CASSLVLATPNEKLFF.

This sequence joins TRBV5-1 and TRBJ2-3. This CDR3 is 13 amino acids long. CDR1 and CDR2 from the germline V gene are SGHRS and YFSETQ. CDR3 amino acids: CASSLVTPDTQYF.

The genes are TRBV5-1 and TRBJ2-2. CDR1 and CDR2 (germline): SGHRS, YFSETQ. The CDR3 extends over 15 amino acids. The CDR3 region is CASSLVVGNTGELFF.

V and J are TRBV7-9 and TRBJ1-6. The CDR3 totals 13 residues. Germline-derived CDR1 and CDR2 are SEHNR and FQNEAQ (reference sequence). The CDR3 loop is CASSSEPNSPLHF.

This chain joins TRBV20-1 and TRBJ2-2; TCRdb's assignment of TRBD1 cannot be checked, as there is no DNA. The CDR3 is 13 amino acids. Germline CDR1 is DFQATT and CDR2 is SNEGSKA (reference sequence). The CDR3: CSAPGQAVGELFF.

This rearrangement joins TRBV7-8 to TRBJ1-2; TCRdb proposes TRBD1, but this gene call is untestable without DNA. There are 16 residues in the CDR3. The germline CDR1 and CDR2 sequences are SGHVS and FQNEAQ. CDR3 in amino acids: CASSLDNPATGDGYTF.

The rearrangement uses TRBV6-5 and TRBJ2-2. CDR3 length equals 12 residues. CDR1 is MNHEY, CDR2 SVGAGI, per germline. CDR3 protein: CASSYTTGELFF.

The V gene is TRBV20-1, the J gene TRBJ2-1; TCRdb lists TRBD1, though no DNA is available to test this call. The CDR3 runs to 12 residues. CDR1 DFQATT and CDR2 SNEGSKA come from the germline V gene (reference sequence). The CDR3 protein is CSSETGAGEQFF.

V usage is TRBV2 and J usage is TRBJ2-2; TCRdb reports TRBD2, a call that lacks DNA to check it against. Germline V lookup: CDR1 SNHLY, CDR2 FYNNEI. The CDR3 is 14 amino acids. CDR3 protein: CATSGSKGTGELFF.

The rearrangement links TRBV4-1 to TRBJ1-1. The CDR3 consists of 16 residues. The germline V gene encodes CDR1 MGHRA and CDR2 YSYEKL. CDR3 sequence reads: CASSQGQRPGVPEAFF.

This chain links TRBV20-1 with TRBJ2-7; the D gene TCRdb calls, TRBD1, cannot be checked with no DNA. CDR1 and CDR2 (germline): DFQATT, SNEGSKA (reference sequence). The CDR3 sequence is 14 residues long. The CDR3 here is CSARDRDGPYEQYF.

V gene TRBV6-6 combines with J gene TRBJ1-6; TCRdb gives TRBD1 as the D gene, but with no DNA this cannot be confirmed. This CDR3 has 11 residues. Germline assignment: CDR1 MNHNY and CDR2 SVGAGI (reference sequence). CDR3 sequence reads: CAGGPQSPLHF.

This chain uses TRBV18 with TRBJ2-1; TCRdb selects TRBD1, and the lack of DNA leaves this call unchecked. The germline gives CDR1 KGHSH, CDR2 LQKENI. This CDR3 has 16 residues. The CDR3 spells CASSPPGTGAYNEQFF. The entire variable domain, with the rest obtained from reference TRBV18 and TRBJ2-1, is as follows: NAGVMQNPRHLVRRRGQEARLRCSPMKGHSHVYWYRQLPEEGLKFMVYLQKENIIDESGMPKERFSAEFPKEGPSILRIQQVVRGDSAAYFCASSPPGTGAYNEQFFGPGTRLTVL.